The clone carrying this T cell receptor (beta chain) was seen a handful of times. The germline CDR1 and CDR2 sequences are DFQATT and SNEGSKA (reference sequence). CDR3 length: 17 amino acids. The trim removed 4 bases at V and 4 bases at J, leaving 15 bases unmatched. Time point described: healthy volunteer bleed at 6 weeks. Sequencing started from total RNA isolated from unfractionated whole blood. Individual cDNA molecules in this library carried unique molecular identifiers. TCRdb called the RACE reads again in MiXCR, with one record for every CDR3 protein. The sample contains about 82,000 distinct CDR3 sequences, over 7% of which appear only once. The data stem from a study of human T cells and chemical hapten exposure.

The gene calls are TRBV20-1 and TRBJ1-5; 8 bases align to TRBD1. This clonotype was sampled from a male donor in good health. Some clones in this sample may be carry-over from other donors' samples. The source material was whole blood. The CDR3 DNA reads as TGCAGTGCTACTCCTTGGACAGGGAAGATAGGGAATCAGCCCCAGCATTTT. It codes for CSATPWTGKIGNQPQHF.